This TCR beta chain was recorded in a study of CD8 T cells in ankylosing spondylitis. TCRdb analysed the 5' RACE reads with MiXCR anew, one entry per CDR3 protein. The data show 30,000 to 45,000 distinct CDR3 sequences, with 10% to 15% seen just once and approximately 32% held by the top ten. The CDR3 sequence is 16 residues long. The germline V and J ends were trimmed by 3 bases and 0 bases, with 12 bases remaining between them. Germline V gene lookup returns CDR1 SGHDN and CDR2 FVKESK. In its sample, this clonotype was seen many times. The receptor was isolated from a male donor with ankylosing spondylitis. Material: synovial fluid, either unsorted or a sorted T cell fraction (not recorded which). The chain carries TRBV14 and TRBJ2-4; perhaps TRBD1 as D (5 bases). The CDR3 loop is CASSQSRTPAKNIQYF. The CDR3, as DNA: TGTGCCAGCAGCCAGTCGCGGACACCAGCCAAAAACATTCAGTACTTC.